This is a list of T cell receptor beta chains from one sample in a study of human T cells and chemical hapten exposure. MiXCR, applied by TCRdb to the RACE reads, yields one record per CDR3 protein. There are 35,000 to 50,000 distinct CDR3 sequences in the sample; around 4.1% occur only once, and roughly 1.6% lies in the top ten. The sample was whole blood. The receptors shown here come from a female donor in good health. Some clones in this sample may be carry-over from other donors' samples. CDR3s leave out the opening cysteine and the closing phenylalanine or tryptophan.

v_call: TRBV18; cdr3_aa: ASSQDRGSYNEQF
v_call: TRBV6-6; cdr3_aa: ASSYGGGQGNQPQH
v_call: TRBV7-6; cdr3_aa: ASSSGGDKNIQY
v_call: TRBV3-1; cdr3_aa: ASSQGGRSYGYT
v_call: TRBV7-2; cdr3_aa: ASSLVGTSGDTQY
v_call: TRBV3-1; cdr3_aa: ASSQEFALTGGSSYNEQF
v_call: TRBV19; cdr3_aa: ASKPRTSDNEQF
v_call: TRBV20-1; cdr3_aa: SARGGLHYNEQF
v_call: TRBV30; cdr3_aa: AWSVGEGYTDTQY
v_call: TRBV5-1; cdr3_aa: ASSLVVSSYNSPLH
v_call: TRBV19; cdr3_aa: ASSMGLAALYEQY